The 14 T cell receptor beta chains in this list originate from one sample, sequenced in a study of blood T cell repertoires in COVID-19. Only in-frame clones appear in the TCRdb table, and some are missing; sequencing was by immunoSEQ multiplex PCR. The profile covers about 200,000 clones, with 88% appearing a single time and around 1.5% taken by the ten largest. Sequencing was carried out using peripheral blood. The source is a man in his late teens or twenties with active or convalescent COVID-19.

This chain links TRBV7-2 with TRBJ2-7, with D perhaps TRBD1 (5 bases). The CDR3 is 15 residues long. The V and J ends lost 5 bases and 3 bases respectively, with 17 bases between them. The V gene's germline CDR1 is SGHTA and CDR2 FQGNSA. CDR3 amino acids: CASSINRIPHYEQYF. Written as DNA, the CDR3 is TGTGCCAGCAGCATAAACAGGATTCCACACTACGAGCAGTACTTC.

The chain combines TRBV19 with TRBJ2-3; D is possibly TRBD2 (6 bases). The CDR3 runs to 14 residues. The germline V gene has CDR1 LNHDA and CDR2 SQIVND (reference sequence). Trimming cost V 3 bases and J 2 bases, with 9 bases left between them. CDR3 in amino acids: CASSISGYTDTQYF. The CDR3 DNA follows: TGTGCCAGTAGTATCAGCGGGTACACAGATACGCAGTATTTT.

The chain has TRBV10-1 and TRBJ1-5; tentatively, D is TRBD1 (5 bases). The CDR3 consists of 14 residues. Germline V lookup: CDR1 WNHNN, CDR2 SYGVQD (reference sequence). V was shortened by 4 bases and J by 5 bases, with 12 bases between the two germline ends. CDR3 nucleotides: TGCGCCAGCAGTGGGACACGGGCCGATCAGCCCCAGCATTTT. As protein: CASSGTRADQPQHF.

The chain links TRBV7-3 to TRBJ1-6; a weak D match, TRBD1 (5 bases). V was cut by 2 bases and J by 7 bases, with 12 bases left in between. The CDR3 totals 15 residues. Per the germline V gene, CDR1 is SGHTA and CDR2 is FQGTGA. CDR3 region: CASSLQGGENSPLHF. The CDR3 nucleotides read TGTGCCAGCAGCTTACAGGGTGGGGAAAATTCACCCCTCCACTTT.

Here the CDR3 reads CASSQGLAGDEQYF. The CDR3 DNA is TGTGCCAGCAGCCAGGGACTAGCGGGAGACGAGCAGTACTTC. The V call is TRBV11-3, the J call TRBJ2-7; TRBD2 matches 14 bases. CDR3 length: 14 residues. Germline assignment: CDR1 SGHNT and CDR2 YENEEA. V was pared by 5 bases and J by 5 bases, with 2 bases of the junction left unmatched.

The V call is TRBV3-1 (or the pseudogene TRBV3-2), the J call TRBJ2-1; TRBD1 matches 10 bases. CDR3 length: 13 amino acids. V shed 8 bases, J shed 3 bases, and the junction held 1 base outside the gene matches. CDR1 and CDR2 (germline): LGHDT, YNNKEL (reference sequence). Here the CDR3 DNA reads TGTGCCAGCCGGGACAGGGGCTACAATGAGCAGTTCTTC. This codes for CASRDRGYNEQFF.

The chain is built from TRBV2 and TRBJ2-3; D is undetermined. CDR3 size: 15 residues. V was shortened by 3 bases and J by 0 bases, with 10 bases between the two germline ends. The germline V gene has CDR1 SNHLY and CDR2 FYNNEI. CDR3 sequence: CASSDSLGSTDTQYF. Here the CDR3 DNA reads TGTGCCAGCAGTGATTCATTGGGCAGCACAGATACGCAGTATTTT.

The gene calls are TRBV30 and TRBJ2-3, with TRBD2 matching 10 bases. V was pared by 3 bases and J by 6 bases, with 12 bases of the junction left unmatched. The length of the CDR3 is 16 residues. CDR1 and CDR2 from the germline V gene are GTSNPN and SVGIG (reference sequence). In DNA, the CDR3 is TGTGCCTGGAGCCCCTCTCCAGCGGGGGGGCCTGATACGCAGTATTTT. Amino acid sequence: CAWSPSPAGGPDTQYF.

The rearrangement joins TRBV3-1 (or the pseudogene TRBV3-2) to TRBJ1-3; 10 nucleotides align to TRBD1. After removal of 4 bases from V and 2 bases from J, the junction contained 5 bases not matched to a gene. Germline assignment: CDR1 LGHDT and CDR2 YNNKEL (reference sequence). The CDR3 contains 16 residues. CDR3 loop: CASSLRGQGTGNTIYF. CDR3 sequence (DNA): TGTGCCAGCAGCCTCCGGGGACAGGGGACTGGAAACACCATATATTTT.

The J gene is TRBJ2-3, the V gene TRBV7-2; 7 nucleotides agree with TRBD2. Germline loops: CDR1 SGHTA, CDR2 FQGNSA. This CDR3 region has 19 residues. The V segment lost 5 bases and the J segment 3 bases; nucleotides outside the gene matches: 20. This chain's CDR3 is CASSRAGPRWAGETDTQYF. The CDR3 bases are TGTGCCAGCAGCCGTGCGGGGCCTCGGTGGGCGGGAGAGACAGATACGCAGTATTTT.

The chain carries TRBV11-2 and TRBJ1-1; 12 bases align to TRBD1. V lost 4 bases to trimming and J lost 3 bases; unmatched junction nucleotides: 15. There are 19 residues in the CDR3. The germline CDR1 and CDR2 sequences are SGHAT and FQNNGV. In nucleotides, the CDR3 is TGTGCCAGCAGCTCAACCTCTGGGACAGGGGGCGCAGGGGACACTGAAGCTTTCTTT. This translates into CASSSTSGTGGAGDTEAFF.

The CDR3 sequence is CASSYSAEPGTQYF. The CDR3 bases are TGTGCCAGCAGTTACTCGGCGGAGCCGGGGACCCAGTACTTC. The chain joins TRBV6-2 or TRBV6-3 to TRBJ2-5; no clear D. V was clipped by 0 bases and J by 7 bases, with 12 bases between them. This CDR3 contains 14 residues. Germline lookup yields CDR1 MNHEY and CDR2 SVGEGT.

This chain joins TRBV20-1 and TRBJ2-1; 7 bases fit TRBD1. Per germline, CDR1 DFQATT and CDR2 SNEGSKA (reference sequence). The trim removed 6 bases at V and 7 bases at J, leaving 3 bases unmatched. CDR3 length: 11 amino acids. This CDR3 is CSANRGNEQFF. As DNA, the CDR3 is TGCAGTGCAAACAGGGGTAATGAGCAGTTCTTC.

The genes are TRBV19 and TRBJ2-1; D might be TRBD2 (6 bases). The V end lost 5 bases, the J end lost 8 bases, and 16 bases lay between the germline ends. This CDR3 contains 14 residues. Germline V gene lookup returns CDR1 LNHDA and CDR2 SQIVND (reference sequence). The CDR3 DNA reads TGTGCCAGTAGTCGGACTTTAGGAGGGGATGAGCAGTTCTTC. Translation gives CASSRTLGGDEQFF.